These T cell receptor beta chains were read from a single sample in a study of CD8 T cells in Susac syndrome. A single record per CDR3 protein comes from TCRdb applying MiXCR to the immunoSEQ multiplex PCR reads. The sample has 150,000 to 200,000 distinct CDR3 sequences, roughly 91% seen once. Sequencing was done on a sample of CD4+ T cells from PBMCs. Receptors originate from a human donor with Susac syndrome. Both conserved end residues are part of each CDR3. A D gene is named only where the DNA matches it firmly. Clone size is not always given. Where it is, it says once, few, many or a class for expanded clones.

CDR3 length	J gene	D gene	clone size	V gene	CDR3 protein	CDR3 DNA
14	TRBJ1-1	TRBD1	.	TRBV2	CASSDRTGRTEAFF	TGTGCCAGCAGTGATCGGACAGGGCGGACTGAAGCTTTCTTT
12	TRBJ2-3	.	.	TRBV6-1	CASKWEADTQYF	TGTGCCAGCAAGTGGGAGGCAGATACGCAGTATTTT
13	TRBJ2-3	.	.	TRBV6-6	CATTLVSTDTQYF	TGTGCCACCACCCTGGTAAGCACAGATACGCAGTATTTT
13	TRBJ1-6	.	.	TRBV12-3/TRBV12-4	CASSFRNNSPLHF	TGTGCCAGCAGTTTCCGGAATAATTCACCCCTCCACTTT
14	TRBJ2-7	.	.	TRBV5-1	CASSFDRKPYEQYF	TGCGCCAGCAGCTTTGACCGGAAACCTTACGAGCAGTACTTC
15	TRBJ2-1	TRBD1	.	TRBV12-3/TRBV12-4	CASSSTGTASNEQFF	TGTGCCAGCAGCTCAACCGGGACAGCAAGCAATGAGCAGTTCTTC
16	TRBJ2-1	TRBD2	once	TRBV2	CASSLSSGGLYNEQFF	TGTGCCAGCAGTCTGTCTAGCGGGGGGTTATACAATGAGCAGTTCTTC
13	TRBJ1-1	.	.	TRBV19	CASSIAGFPEAFF	TGTGCCAGTAGTATAGCGGGGTTTCCTGAAGCTTTCTTT
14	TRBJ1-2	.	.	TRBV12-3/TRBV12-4	CASSLSEGQYGYTF	TGTGCCAGCAGTTTATCCGAAGGGCAGTATGGCTACACCTTC
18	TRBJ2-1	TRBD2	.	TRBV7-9	CASSFPSGGASSYNEQFF	TGTGCCAGCAGCTTTCCTAGCGGGGGGGCGAGCTCCTACAATGAGCAGTTCTTC
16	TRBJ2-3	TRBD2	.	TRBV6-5	CASSYSSRGGTDTQYF	TGTGCCAGCAGTTACTCGAGTCGGGGGGGCACAGATACGCAGTATTTT
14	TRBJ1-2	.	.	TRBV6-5	CASSWGAADYGYTF	TGTGCCAGCAGTTGGGGGGCAGCGGACTATGGCTACACCTTC